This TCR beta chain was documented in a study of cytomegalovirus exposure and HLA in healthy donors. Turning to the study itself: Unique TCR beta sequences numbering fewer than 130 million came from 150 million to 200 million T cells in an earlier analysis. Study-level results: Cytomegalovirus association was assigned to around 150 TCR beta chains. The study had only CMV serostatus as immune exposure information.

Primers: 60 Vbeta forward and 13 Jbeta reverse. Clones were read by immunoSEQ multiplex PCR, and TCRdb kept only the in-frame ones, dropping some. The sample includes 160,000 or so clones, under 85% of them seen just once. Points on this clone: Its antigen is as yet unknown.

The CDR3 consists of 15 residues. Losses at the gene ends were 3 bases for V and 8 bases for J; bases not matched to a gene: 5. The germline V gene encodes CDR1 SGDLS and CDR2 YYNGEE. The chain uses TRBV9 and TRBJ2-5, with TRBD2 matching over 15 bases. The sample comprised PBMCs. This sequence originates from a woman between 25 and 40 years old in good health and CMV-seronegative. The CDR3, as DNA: TGTGCCAGCAGCGACCGGACTAGCGGGGGGGACACCCAGTACTTC. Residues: CASSDRTSGGDTQYF. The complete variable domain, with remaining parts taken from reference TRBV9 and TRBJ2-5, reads DSGVTQTPKHLITATGQRVTLRCSPRSGDLSVYWYQQSLDQGLQFLIQYYNGEERAKGNILERFSAQQFPDLHSELNLSSLELGDSALYFCASSDRTSGGDTQYFGPGTRLLVL.